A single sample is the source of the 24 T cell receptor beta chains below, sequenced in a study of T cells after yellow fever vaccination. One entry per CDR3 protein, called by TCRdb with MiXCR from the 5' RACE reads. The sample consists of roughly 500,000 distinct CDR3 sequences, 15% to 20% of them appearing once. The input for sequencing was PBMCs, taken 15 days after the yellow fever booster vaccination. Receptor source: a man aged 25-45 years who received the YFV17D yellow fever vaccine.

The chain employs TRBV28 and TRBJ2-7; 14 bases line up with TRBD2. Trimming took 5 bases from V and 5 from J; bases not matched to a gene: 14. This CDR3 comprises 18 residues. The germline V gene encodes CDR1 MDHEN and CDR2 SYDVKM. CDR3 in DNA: TGTGCCAGCAGTCCCAACCCCTGGACTAGCGGGAGGTTGGACGAGCAGTACTTC. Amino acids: CASSPNPWTSGRLDEQYF. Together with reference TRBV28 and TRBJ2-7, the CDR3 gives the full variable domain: DVKVTQSSRYLVKRTGEKVFLECVQDMDHENMFWYRQDPGLGLRLIYFSYDVKMKEKGDIPEGYSVSREKKERFSLILESASTNQTSMYLCASSPNPWTSGRLDEQYFGPGTRLTVT.

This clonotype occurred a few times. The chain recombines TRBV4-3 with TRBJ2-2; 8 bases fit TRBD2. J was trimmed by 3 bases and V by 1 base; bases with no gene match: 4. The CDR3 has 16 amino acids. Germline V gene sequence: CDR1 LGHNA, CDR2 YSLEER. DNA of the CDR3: TGCGCCAGCAGCCAAGCAGCGGGAGCCCACACCGGGGAGCTGTTTTTT. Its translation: CASSQAAGAHTGELFF.

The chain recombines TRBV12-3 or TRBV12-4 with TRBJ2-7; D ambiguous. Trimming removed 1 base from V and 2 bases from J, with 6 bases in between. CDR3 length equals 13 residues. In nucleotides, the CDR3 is TGTGCCAGCAGTTTAGTGGCAGCCTACGAGCAGTACTTC. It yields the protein CASSLVAAYEQYF.

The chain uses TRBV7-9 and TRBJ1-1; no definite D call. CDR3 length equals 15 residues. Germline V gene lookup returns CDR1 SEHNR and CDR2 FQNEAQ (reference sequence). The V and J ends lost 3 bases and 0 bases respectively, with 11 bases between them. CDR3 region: CASSFLGAMNTEAFF. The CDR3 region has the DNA TGTGCCAGCAGCTTCCTGGGTGCTATGAACACTGAAGCTTTCTTT.

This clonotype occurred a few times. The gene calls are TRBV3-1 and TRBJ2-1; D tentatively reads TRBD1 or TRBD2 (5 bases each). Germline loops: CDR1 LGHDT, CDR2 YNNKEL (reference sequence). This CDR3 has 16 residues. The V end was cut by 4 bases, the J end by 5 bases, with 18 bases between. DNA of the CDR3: TGTGCCAGCAGCCCGAGGGATAAGAGAGGGGACAATGAGCAGTTCTTC. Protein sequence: CASSPRDKRGDNEQFF.

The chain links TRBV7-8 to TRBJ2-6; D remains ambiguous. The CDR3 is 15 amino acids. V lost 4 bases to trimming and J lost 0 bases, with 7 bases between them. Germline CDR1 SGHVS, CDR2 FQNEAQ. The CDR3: CASSSAYSGANVLTF. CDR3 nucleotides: TGTGCCAGCAGCTCAGCTTACTCTGGGGCCAACGTCCTGACTTTC.

CDR3 bases: TGCAGTTTTAGACCTGAAGCTTTCTTT. Amino acid sequence: CSFRPEAFF. The V call is TRBV20-1, the J call TRBJ1-1; D is uncertain. The V end was cut by 8 bases, the J end by 6 bases, with 7 bases between. The CDR3 consists of 9 residues. CDR1 is DFQATT, CDR2 SNEGSKA, per germline (reference sequence).

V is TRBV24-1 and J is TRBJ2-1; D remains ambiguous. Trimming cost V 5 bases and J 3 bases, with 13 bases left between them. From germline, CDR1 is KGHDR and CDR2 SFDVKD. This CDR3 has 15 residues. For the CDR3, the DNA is TGTGCCACCAGTGCCCAGTACGGGTACTACAATGAGCAGTTCTTC. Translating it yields CATSAQYGYYNEQFF.

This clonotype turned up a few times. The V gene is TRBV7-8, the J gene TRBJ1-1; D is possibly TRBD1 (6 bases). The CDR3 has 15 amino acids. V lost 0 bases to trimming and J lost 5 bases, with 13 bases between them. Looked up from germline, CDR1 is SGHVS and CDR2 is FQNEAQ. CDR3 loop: CASSLALGGRTEAFF. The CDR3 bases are TGTGCCAGCAGCTTAGCGCTGGGGGGCAGGACTGAAGCTTTCTTT.

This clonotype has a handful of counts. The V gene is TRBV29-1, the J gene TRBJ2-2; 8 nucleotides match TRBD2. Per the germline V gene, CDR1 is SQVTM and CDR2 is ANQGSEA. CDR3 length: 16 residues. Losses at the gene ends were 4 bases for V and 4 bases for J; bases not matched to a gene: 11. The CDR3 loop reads CSVAVGGRPTTGELFF. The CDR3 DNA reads TGCAGCGTTGCGGTTGGCGGGAGGCCTACCACCGGGGAGCTGTTTTTT.

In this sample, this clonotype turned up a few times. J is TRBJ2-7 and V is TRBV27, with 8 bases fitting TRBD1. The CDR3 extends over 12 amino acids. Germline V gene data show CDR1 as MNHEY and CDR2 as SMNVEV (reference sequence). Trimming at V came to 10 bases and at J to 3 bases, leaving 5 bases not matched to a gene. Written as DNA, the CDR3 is TGTGCCATCCGGGACAGGAACTACGAGCAGTACTTC. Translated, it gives CAIRDRNYEQYF.

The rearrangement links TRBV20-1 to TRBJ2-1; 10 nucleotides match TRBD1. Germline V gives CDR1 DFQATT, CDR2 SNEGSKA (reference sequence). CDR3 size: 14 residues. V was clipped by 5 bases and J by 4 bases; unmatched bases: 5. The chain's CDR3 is CSAGQGGPYNEQFF. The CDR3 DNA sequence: TGCAGTGCTGGACAGGGGGGACCTTACAATGAGCAGTTCTTC.

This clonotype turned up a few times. CDR3 nucleotides: TGCAGTGCTAGAGATCGCTCTAGCGGGAGGGTAGATACGCAGTATTTT. It yields the protein CSARDRSSGRVDTQYF. The chain combines TRBV20-1 with TRBJ2-3; 12 bases align to TRBD2. CDR3 length equals 16 residues. Germline CDR1 is DFQATT and CDR2 is SNEGSKA (reference sequence). Trimming removed 0 bases from V and 5 bases from J; junction bases left unmatched: 6.

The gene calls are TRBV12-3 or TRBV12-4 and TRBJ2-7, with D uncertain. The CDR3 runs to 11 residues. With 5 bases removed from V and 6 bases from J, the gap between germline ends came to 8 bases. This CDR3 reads CASSMIGEQYF. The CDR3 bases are TGTGCCAGCAGTATGATTGGCGAGCAGTACTTC.

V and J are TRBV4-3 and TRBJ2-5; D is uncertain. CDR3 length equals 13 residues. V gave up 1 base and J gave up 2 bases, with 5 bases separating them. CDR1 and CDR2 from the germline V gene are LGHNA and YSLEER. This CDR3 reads CASSQVRQETQYF. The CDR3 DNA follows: TGCGCCAGCAGCCAAGTGAGGCAAGAGACCCAGTACTTC.

The CDR3 DNA is TGTGCCAGCAGACTGACTAGCGGGAGGGTGCTGGGTGAGCAGTTCTTC. Its protein product is CASRLTSGRVLGEQFF. The chain recombines TRBV6-1 with TRBJ2-1, with TRBD2 matching 14 bases. The CDR3 covers 16 residues. The germline CDR1 and CDR2 sequences are MNHNS and SASEGT. The J segment lost 9 bases and the V segment lost 6 bases, leaving 10 bases of the junction unmatched.

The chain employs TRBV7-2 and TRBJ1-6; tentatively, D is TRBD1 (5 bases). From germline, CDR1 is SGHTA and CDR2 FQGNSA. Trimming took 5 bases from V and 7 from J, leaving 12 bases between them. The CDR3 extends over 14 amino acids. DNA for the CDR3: TGTGCCAGCAGCCCCGGTAGGGGAAATTCACCCCTCCACTTT. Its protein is CASSPGRGNSPLHF.

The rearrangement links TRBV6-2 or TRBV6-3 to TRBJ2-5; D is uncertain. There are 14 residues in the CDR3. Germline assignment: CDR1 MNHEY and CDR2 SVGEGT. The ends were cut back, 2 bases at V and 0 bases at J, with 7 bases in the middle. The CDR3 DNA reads TGTGCCAGCAGTTACATAGGCTACCAAGAGACCCAGTACTTC. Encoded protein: CASSYIGYQETQYF.

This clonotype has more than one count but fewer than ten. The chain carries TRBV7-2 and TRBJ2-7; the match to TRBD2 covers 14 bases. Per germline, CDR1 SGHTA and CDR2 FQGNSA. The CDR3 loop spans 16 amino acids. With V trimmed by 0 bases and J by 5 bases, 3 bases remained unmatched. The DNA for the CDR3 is TGTGCCAGCAGCTTAGCCCCGGGACTAGCGGGAGACGAGCAGTACTTC. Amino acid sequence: CASSLAPGLAGDEQYF.

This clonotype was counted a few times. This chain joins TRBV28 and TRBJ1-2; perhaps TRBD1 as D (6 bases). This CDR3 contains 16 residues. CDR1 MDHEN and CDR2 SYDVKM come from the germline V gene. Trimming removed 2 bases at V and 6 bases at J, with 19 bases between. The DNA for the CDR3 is TGTGCCAGCAGTTTACAAGGGCGGGGGGCAGGCCATGGCTACACCTTC. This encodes CASSLQGRGAGHGYTF.

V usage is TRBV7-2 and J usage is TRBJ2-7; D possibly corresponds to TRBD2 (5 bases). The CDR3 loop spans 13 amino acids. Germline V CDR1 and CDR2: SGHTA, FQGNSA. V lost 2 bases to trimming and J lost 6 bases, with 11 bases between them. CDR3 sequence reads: CASSLPTRFEQYF. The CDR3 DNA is TGTGCCAGCAGCTTACCAACTAGGTTCGAGCAGTACTTC.

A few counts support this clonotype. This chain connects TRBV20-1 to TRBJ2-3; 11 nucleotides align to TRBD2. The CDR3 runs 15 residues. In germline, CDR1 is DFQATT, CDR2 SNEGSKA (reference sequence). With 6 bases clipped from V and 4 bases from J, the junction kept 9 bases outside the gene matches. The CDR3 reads CSAQRGGLAADTQYF. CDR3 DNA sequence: TGCAGTGCACAAAGAGGGGGACTAGCGGCAGATACGCAGTATTTT.

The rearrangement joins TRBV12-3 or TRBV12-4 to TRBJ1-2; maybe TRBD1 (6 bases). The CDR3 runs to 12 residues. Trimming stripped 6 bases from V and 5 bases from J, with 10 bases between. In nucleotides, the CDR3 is TGTGCCAGCAGACAGGGAGGGTATGGCTACACCTTC. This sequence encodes CASRQGGYGYTF.

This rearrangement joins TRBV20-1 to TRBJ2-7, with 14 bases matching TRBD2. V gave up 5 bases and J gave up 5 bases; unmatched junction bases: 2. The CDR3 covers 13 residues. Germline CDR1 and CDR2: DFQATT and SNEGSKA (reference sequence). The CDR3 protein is CSAPTSGRDEQYF. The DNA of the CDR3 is TGCAGTGCTCCGACTAGCGGGAGGGACGAGCAGTACTTC.